This paragraph reports one T cell receptor (beta chain). Its antigen is undetermined. The CDR3 has 13 amino acids. Trimming left V 6 bases short and J 5 bases short, with 11 bases between. Germline assignment: CDR1 WSHSY and CDR2 SAAADI. Treatment described: oral pan-JAK inhibitor, 5-10 mg twice daily. Reverse transcribed after extraction, RNA yielded cDNA as the sequencing template. Assay: immunoSEQ multiplex PCR; the TCRdb copy retains only in-frame clones and omits some. The table shows approximately 210,000 clones, with roughly 60% occurring only once. The sample belongs to a study of CD8+ T cells in alopecia areata. The wider study: Tofacitinib dosing lasted 6 to 18 months, which was then followed by 6 months off drug. The SALT score measured affected scalp surface percentage in treated patients. Study-level results: Scalp sample sequencing also detects resident alphabeta T cells of normal skin.

This TCR was recovered from a human donor with alopecia areata. The chain has TRBV10-2 and TRBJ1-5, with unresolved D. The input for sequencing was CD4+ T cells sorted from blood, taken at week 49, from a patient treated with tofacitinib. Here the CDR3 DNA reads TGCGCCAGCAGCCCCCCGTCCCATCAGCCCCAGCATTTT. Protein sequence: CASSPPSHQPQHF.